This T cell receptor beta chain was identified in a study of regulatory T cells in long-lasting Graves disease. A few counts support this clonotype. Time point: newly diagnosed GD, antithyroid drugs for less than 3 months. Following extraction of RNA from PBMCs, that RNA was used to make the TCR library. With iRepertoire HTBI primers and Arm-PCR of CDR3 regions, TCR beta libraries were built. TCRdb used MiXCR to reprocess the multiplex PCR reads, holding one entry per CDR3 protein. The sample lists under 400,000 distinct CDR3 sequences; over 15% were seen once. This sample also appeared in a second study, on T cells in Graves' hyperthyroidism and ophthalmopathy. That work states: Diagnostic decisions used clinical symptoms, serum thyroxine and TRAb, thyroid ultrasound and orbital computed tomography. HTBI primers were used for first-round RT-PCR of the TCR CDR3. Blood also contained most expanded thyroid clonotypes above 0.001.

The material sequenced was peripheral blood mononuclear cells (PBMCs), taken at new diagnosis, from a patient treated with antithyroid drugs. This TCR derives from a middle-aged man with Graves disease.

The CDR3 nucleotides read TGTGCCAGCAGCCAAGAGCCCTACTTAAACGAGCAGTACTTC. Protein: CASSQEPYLNEQYF. V and J are TRBV4-2 and TRBJ2-7; D gene uncertain. The CDR3 has 14 amino acids. Per the germline V gene, CDR1 is LGHNA and CDR2 is YNFKEQ. V lost 0 bases, J lost 5 bases, and 11 bases lay in between.